One sample yielded the 19 T cell receptor beta chains listed below, sequenced in a study of cytotoxic CD8 clonotypes in ibrutinib-treated CLL. TCRdb keeps only in-frame clones here, not all; method: immunoSEQ multiplex PCR. This table holds 60,000 to 70,000 clones, 57% found once. The sequencing here drew on PBMCs, taken after 12 months of ibrutinib treatment. These receptors originate from a human donor with chronic lymphocytic leukemia.

The J gene is TRBJ2-5, the V gene TRBV21-1; the D call in the table, TRBD1, was not verified against the DNA. TRBV21-1 constitutes a pseudogene. This CDR3 comprises 14 residues. The CDR3 DNA reads TGTGCCAGCAGCAAAGCCGACAGGGTTGAGACCCAGTACTTC. Protein sequence: CASSKADRVETQYF.

The chain links TRBV6-5 to TRBJ2-1; tentatively, D is TRBD1 or TRBD2 (5 bases each). This CDR3 contains 15 residues. With 6 bases removed from V and 8 bases from J, the gap between germline ends came to 20 bases. The germline gives CDR1 MNHEY, CDR2 SVGAGI. The DNA of the CDR3 is TGTGCCAGCAGGTACCGGGACCCACGTAGAGATGAGCAGTTCTTC. The encoded protein is CASRYRDPRRDEQFF.

The chain has TRBV5-1 and TRBJ2-2; D is perhaps TRBD1 (5 bases). Germline V lookup: CDR1 SGHRS, CDR2 YFSETQ. This CDR3 spans 13 amino acids. Trimming removed 0 bases from V and 7 bases from J, with 7 bases in between. The CDR3 nucleotides read TGCGCCAGCAGCTTGGCAGGGAACGGGGAGCTGTTTTTT. Translation gives CASSLAGNGELFF.

The chain has TRBV28 and TRBJ1-5, with 8 nucleotides matching TRBD1. Per germline, CDR1 MDHEN and CDR2 SYDVKM. V lost 3 bases to trimming and J lost 0 bases; unmatched junction nucleotides: 7. The CDR3 has 17 residues. CDR3 in DNA: TGTGCCAGCAGTTTTGAGGACAGGGTGCTTAGCAATCAGCCCCAGCATTTT. It encodes CASSFEDRVLSNQPQHF. The variable domain in full, with the rest retrieved from reference TRBV28 and TRBJ1-5, is DVKVTQSSRYLVKRTGEKVFLECVQDMDHENMFWYRQDPGLGLRLIYFSYDVKMKEKGDIPEGYSVSREKKERFSLILESASTNQTSMYLCASSFEDRVLSNQPQHFGDGTRLSIL.

This clone was seen only a few times. The chain combines TRBV5-4 with TRBJ2-1; D possibly corresponds to TRBD2 (6 bases). The CDR3 contains 13 residues. V was trimmed by 2 bases and J by 10 bases, leaving 13 bases between them. Germline V CDR1 and CDR2: SGHNT, YYREEE (reference sequence). The CDR3 region has the DNA TGTGCCAGCAGCTTTCGGGGGAGGAGGGAGCAGTTCTTC. Amino acids: CASSFRGRREQFF.

The chain is built from TRBV10-3 and TRBJ2-5; 7 nucleotides line up with TRBD1. V lost 0 bases and J lost 6; bases outside the gene matches: 7. The CDR3 spans 15 residues. Germline CDR1 ENHRY, CDR2 SYGVKD. The CDR3 DNA is TGTGCCATCAGTGAGTCGGGGGACAGCCAGAAGACCCAGTACTTC. It codes for CAISESGDSQKTQYF.

The chain combines TRBV7-2 with TRBJ1-1; D unclear. The germline gives CDR1 SGHTA, CDR2 FQGNSA. CDR3 length: 13 amino acids. The ends were cut back, 5 bases at V and 1 base at J, with 8 bases in the middle. The CDR3 DNA follows: TGTGCCAGCAGCCGGACGGGGAACACTGAAGCTTTCTTT. Residues: CASSRTGNTEAFF.

The CDR3 protein is CSATGTAYEQYV. The CDR3 nucleotides are TGCAGCGCCACCGGGACAGCCTACGAGCAGTACGTC. The chain is built from TRBV29-1 and TRBJ2-7; 7 bases line up with TRBD1. The germline V gene encodes CDR1 SQVTM and CDR2 ANQGSEA. The CDR3 has 12 residues. V shed 7 bases and J 2 bases; nucleotides not matched to a gene: 5.

This chain joins TRBV28 and TRBJ1-2; the D gene is possibly TRBD1 (5 bases). Germline assignment: CDR1 MDHEN and CDR2 SYDVKM. This CDR3 has 15 residues. V lost 4 bases and J lost 4, with 16 bases in between. CDR3 residues: CASSSSGTVGYGYTF. CDR3 DNA: TGTGCCAGCAGTTCGTCAGGGACGGTAGGCTATGGCTACACCTTC.

The chain is built from TRBV6-4 and TRBJ2-1, with TRBD2 identical over 11 bases. J lost 5 bases, V lost 8 bases, and 5 bases had no gene match. The germline gives CDR1 MRHNA, CDR2 SNTAGT. This CDR3 contains 14 residues. Here the CDR3 DNA reads TGTGCCAGCTCCTGGACTAGCGGGCACAATGAGCAGTTCTTC. This translates into CASSWTSGHNEQFF.

This clone has more than one count but fewer than ten. Within the sample, other DNA sequences also encode this same CDR3. V gene TRBV6-6 combines with J gene TRBJ1-2; D may be TRBD1 (5 bases). Germline V gene sequence: CDR1 MNHNY, CDR2 SVGAGI (reference sequence). This CDR3 region has 12 residues. V was trimmed by 6 bases and J by 9 bases, leaving 14 bases between them. The CDR3 region is CASSLRGESYTF. CDR3 DNA sequence: TGTGCCAGCAGCCTTCGAGGGGAGAGCTACACCTTC.

For the CDR3, the DNA is TGCGCCAGCAGCTTGGACTTGAGATATGGCTACACCTTC. It yields the protein CASSLDLRYGYTF. This chain joins TRBV5-1 and TRBJ1-2; D gene uncertain. The germline V and J ends were trimmed by 0 bases and 5 bases, with 8 bases remaining between them. The CDR3 consists of 13 residues. Germline V lookup: CDR1 SGHRS, CDR2 YFSETQ.

The J gene is TRBJ1-2, the V gene TRBV6-1; no firm D call. V lost 0 bases to trimming and J lost 5 bases, with 10 bases between them. Germline loops: CDR1 MNHNS, CDR2 SASEGT. This CDR3 region has 14 residues. This CDR3 reads CASSEARTTYGYTF. The CDR3 DNA is TGTGCCAGCAGTGAAGCGAGAACTACATATGGCTACACCTTC.

The genes are TRBV11-2 and TRBJ2-3; D gene uncertain. The V end was cut by 2 bases, the J end by 10 bases, with 7 bases between. This CDR3 is 11 amino acids long. Germline assignment: CDR1 SGHAT and CDR2 FQNNGV. CDR3 coding DNA: TGTGCCAGCAGCTTAAAATCCTCGCAGTATTTT. It specifies CASSLKSSQYF.

This clone occurred a few times. The genes are TRBV4-2 and TRBJ1-1; D not resolved. This CDR3 is 14 amino acids long. Germline V gene data show CDR1 as LGHNA and CDR2 as YNFKEQ. The V gene lost 0 bases and the J gene lost 4 bases, with 9 bases spanning the gap. Here the CDR3 reads CASSQEIGGTEAFF. CDR3 nucleotides: TGTGCCAGCAGCCAAGAAATAGGAGGCACTGAAGCTTTCTTT.

The chain carries TRBV14 and TRBJ1-3; a possible D gene is TRBD1 (5 bases). The CDR3 sequence is 15 residues long. The V end lost 6 bases, the J end lost 0 bases, and 12 bases lay between the germline ends. Germline CDR1 is SGHDN and CDR2 is FVKESK. The CDR3 DNA reads as TGTGCCAGCAGTCCCCAGGGTATCTCTGGAAACACCATATATTTT. Its protein product is CASSPQGISGNTIYF. Using reference TRBV14 and TRBJ1-3 for the parts outside the CDR3, the full variable domain is EAGVTQFPSHSVIEKGQTVTLRCDPISGHDNLYWYRRVMGKEIKFLLHFVKESKQDESGMPNNRFLAERTGGTYSTLKVQPAELEDSGVYFCASSPQGISGNTIYFGEGSWLTVV.

The rearrangement links TRBV7-6 to TRBJ2-7; the match to TRBD2 covers 11 bases. Trimming at V came to 4 bases and at J to 3 bases, leaving 11 bases not matched to a gene. Germline CDR1 is SGHVS and CDR2 is FNYEAQ. The CDR3 contains 17 residues. CDR3 sequence: CASSWGGTSGRDYEQYF. Here the CDR3 DNA reads TGTGCCAGCAGCTGGGGGGGTACTAGCGGGAGAGACTACGAGCAGTACTTC.

This sequence joins TRBV6-5 and TRBJ1-6; no definite D call. The CDR3 length is 14 residues. Germline values: CDR1 MNHEY, CDR2 SVGAGI. Between the trimmed V and J ends, which lost 2 bases and 3 bases, there was a span of 5 bases. As DNA, the CDR3 is TGTGCCAGCAGTTACGAGGGCTATAATTCACCCCTCCACTTT. Its protein product is CASSYEGYNSPLHF.

V is TRBV7-2 and J is TRBJ1-1; D is possibly TRBD1 (5 bases). V dropped 1 base and J dropped 11 bases, with 14 bases sitting between them. CDR1 SGHTA and CDR2 FQGNSA come from the germline V gene. This CDR3 has 13 amino acids. Here the CDR3 reads CASSLGRGWGAFF. The CDR3 region has the DNA TGTGCCAGCAGCTTAGGAAGGGGCTGGGGTGCTTTCTTT.